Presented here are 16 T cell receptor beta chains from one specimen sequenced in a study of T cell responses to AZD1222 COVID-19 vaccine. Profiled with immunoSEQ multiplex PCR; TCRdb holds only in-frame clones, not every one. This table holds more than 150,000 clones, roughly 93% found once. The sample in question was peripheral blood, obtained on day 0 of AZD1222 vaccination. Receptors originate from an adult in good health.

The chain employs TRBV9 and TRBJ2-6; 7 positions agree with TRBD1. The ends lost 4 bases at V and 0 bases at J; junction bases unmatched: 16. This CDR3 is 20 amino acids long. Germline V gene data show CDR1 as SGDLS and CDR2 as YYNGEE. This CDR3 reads CASSQKNLSQGSSGANVLTF. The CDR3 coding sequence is TGTGCCAGCAGCCAGAAAAACTTGTCACAGGGGAGCTCTGGGGCCAACGTCCTGACTTTC. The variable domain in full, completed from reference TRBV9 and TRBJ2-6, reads DSGVTQTPKHLITATGQRVTLRCSPRSGDLSVYWYQQSLDQGLQFLIQYYNGEERAKGNILERFSAQQFPDLHSELNLSSLELGDSALYFCASSQKNLSQGSSGANVLTFGAGSRLTVL.

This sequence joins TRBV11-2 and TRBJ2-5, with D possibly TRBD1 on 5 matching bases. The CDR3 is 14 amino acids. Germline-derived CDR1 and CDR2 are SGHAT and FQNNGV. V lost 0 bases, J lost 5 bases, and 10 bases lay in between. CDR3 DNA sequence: TGTGCCAGCAGCTTAGATGTCAGGGCGGAGACCCAGTACTTC. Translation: CASSLDVRAETQYF.

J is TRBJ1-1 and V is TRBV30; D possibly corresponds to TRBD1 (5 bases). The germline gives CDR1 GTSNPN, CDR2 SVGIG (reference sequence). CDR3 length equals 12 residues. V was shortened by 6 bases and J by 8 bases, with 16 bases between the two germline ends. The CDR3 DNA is TGTGCCTGTAGAGTCGGGGCAATCGAAGCTTTCTTT. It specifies CACRVGAIEAFF.

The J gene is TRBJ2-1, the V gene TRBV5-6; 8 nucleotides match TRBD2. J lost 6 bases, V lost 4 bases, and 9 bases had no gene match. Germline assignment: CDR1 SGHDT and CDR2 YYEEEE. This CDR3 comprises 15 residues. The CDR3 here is CASSLGRGARNEQFF. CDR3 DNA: TGTGCCAGCAGCCTTGGGCGGGGGGCTCGCAATGAGCAGTTCTTC.

The CDR3 DNA reads as TGCAGACAGAAGGTGAGGGACAGGGAGCGTAGCACAGATACGCAGTATTTT. Protein product: CRQKVRDRERSTDTQYF. V usage is TRBV29-1 and J usage is TRBJ2-3; 9 bases fit TRBD1. This CDR3 is built from 17 residues. Germline CDR1 is SQVTM and CDR2 is ANQGSEA.

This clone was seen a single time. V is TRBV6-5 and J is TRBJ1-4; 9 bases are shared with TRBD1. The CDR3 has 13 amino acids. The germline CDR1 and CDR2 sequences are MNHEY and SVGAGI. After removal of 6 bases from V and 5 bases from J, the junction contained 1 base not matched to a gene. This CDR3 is CASRDRGNEKLFF. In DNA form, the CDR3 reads TGTGCCAGCAGAGACAGGGGGAATGAAAAACTGTTTTTT.

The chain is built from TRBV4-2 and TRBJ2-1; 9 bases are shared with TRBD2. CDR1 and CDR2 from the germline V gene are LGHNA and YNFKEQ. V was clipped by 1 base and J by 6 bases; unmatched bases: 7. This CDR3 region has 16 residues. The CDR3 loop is CASSQAAGLATNEQFF. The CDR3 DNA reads TGTGCCAGCAGCCAAGCAGCTGGACTAGCGACCAATGAGCAGTTCTTC.

The CDR3 loop is CASSLLAGGYNEQFF. CDR3 DNA: TGTGCCAGCAGCCTACTAGCGGGAGGCTACAATGAGCAGTTCTTC. This rearrangement joins TRBV2 to TRBJ2-1, with 12 positions matching TRBD2. V dropped 6 bases and J dropped 3; count of bases not matched to a gene: 3. Germline V gives CDR1 SNHLY, CDR2 FYNNEI. This CDR3 is 15 amino acids long.

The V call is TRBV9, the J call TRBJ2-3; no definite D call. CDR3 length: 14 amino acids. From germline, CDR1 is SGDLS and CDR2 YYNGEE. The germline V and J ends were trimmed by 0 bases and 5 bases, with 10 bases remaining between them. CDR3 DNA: TGTGCCAGCAGCGTAGTTCCAGAAGAAGATACGCAGTATTTT. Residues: CASSVVPEEDTQYF.

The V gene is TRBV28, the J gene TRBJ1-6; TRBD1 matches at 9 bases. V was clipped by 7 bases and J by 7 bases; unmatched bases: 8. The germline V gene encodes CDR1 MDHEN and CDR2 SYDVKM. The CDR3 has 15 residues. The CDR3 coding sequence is TGTGCCAGCAAAACCGGGACAGGGCGGAATTCACCCCTCCACTTT. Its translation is CASKTGTGRNSPLHF.

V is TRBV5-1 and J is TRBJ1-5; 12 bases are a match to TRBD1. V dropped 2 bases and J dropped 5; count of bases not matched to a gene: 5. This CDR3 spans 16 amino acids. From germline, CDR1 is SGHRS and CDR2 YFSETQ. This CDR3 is CASSLGDRGLDQPQHF. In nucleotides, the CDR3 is TGCGCCAGCAGCTTAGGGGACAGGGGGCTCGATCAGCCCCAGCATTTT.

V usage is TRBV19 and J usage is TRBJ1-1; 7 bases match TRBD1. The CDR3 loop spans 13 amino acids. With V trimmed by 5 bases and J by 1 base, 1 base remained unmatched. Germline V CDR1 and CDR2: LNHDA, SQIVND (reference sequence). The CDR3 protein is CASSGQANTEAFF. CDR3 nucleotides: TGTGCCAGTAGTGGACAGGCGAACACTGAAGCTTTCTTT.

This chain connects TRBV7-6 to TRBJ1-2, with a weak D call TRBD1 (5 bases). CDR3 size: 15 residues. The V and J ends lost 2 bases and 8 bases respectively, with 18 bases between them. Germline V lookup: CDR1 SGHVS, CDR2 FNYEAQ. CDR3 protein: CASSLSLGDLAGYTF. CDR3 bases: TGTGCCAGCAGCTTATCTTTGGGGGACCTAGCGGGCTACACCTTC.

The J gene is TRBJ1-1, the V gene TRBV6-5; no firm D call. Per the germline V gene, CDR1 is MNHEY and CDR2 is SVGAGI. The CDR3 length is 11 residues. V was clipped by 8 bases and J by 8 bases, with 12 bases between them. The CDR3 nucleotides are TGTGCCAGCTGGCGCGGAGGGGAAGCTTTCTTT. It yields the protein CASWRGGEAFF.

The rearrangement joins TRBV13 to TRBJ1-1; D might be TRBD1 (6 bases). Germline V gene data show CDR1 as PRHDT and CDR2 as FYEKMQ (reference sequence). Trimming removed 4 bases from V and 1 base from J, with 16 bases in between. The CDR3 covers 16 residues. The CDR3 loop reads CASSSGVGQRNTEAFF. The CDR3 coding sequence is TGTGCCAGCAGCTCAGGGGTAGGGCAGCGGAACACTGAAGCTTTCTTT.

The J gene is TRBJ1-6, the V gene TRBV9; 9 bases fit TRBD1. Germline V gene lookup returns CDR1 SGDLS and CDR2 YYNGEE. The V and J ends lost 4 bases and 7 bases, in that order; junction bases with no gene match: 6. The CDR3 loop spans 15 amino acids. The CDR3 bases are TGTGCCAGCAGCACAGGGGGCGTAGTAAATTCACCCCTCCACTTT. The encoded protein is CASSTGGVVNSPLHF.